The 24 T cell receptor beta chains presented below share a single source sample, sequenced in a study of blood T cell repertoires in COVID-19. Here immunoSEQ multiplex PCR was the method, and the copy in TCRdb shows in-frame clones only, minus some. The table shows about 190,000 clones, with 82% occurring only once. The sample taken for sequencing was peripheral blood. The receptors were sampled from a woman aged 55-70 years with COVID-19, enrolled during active disease.

V gene TRBV5-6 combines with J gene TRBJ1-2; D unresolved. Trimming cost V 5 bases and J 3 bases, with 11 bases left between them. Germline-derived CDR1 and CDR2 are SGHDT and YYEEEE. The length of the CDR3 is 13 residues. CDR3 region: CASSYFGDYGYTF. CDR3 DNA sequence: TGTGCCAGCAGTTACTTCGGGGACTATGGCTACACCTTC. Supplemented by reference TRBV5-6 and TRBJ1-2, the full variable domain reads DAGVTQSPTHLIKTRGQQVTLRCSPKSGHDTVSWYQQALGQGPQFIFQYYEEEERQRGNFPDRFSGHQFPNYSSELNVNALLLGDSALYLCASSYFGDYGYTFGSGTRLTVV.

The genes are TRBV18 and TRBJ2-3, with a possible D match to TRBD2 (5 bases). Germline V gives CDR1 KGHSH, CDR2 LQKENI. The CDR3 is 16 residues long. V lost 0 bases and J lost 1, with 11 bases in between. The CDR3 sequence is CASSPPGLARTDTQYF. The CDR3 nucleotides are TGTGCCAGCTCACCACCGGGCCTAGCCCGCACAGATACGCAGTATTTT. The full variable domain, with the rest looked up from reference TRBV18 and TRBJ2-3, is NAGVMQNPRHLVRRRGQEARLRCSPMKGHSHVYWYRQLPEEGLKFMVYLQKENIIDESGMPKERFSAEFPKEGPSILRIQQVVRGDSAAYFCASSPPGLARTDTQYFGPGTRLTVL.

The chain carries TRBV6-1 and TRBJ2-5; TRBD2 matches 11 bases. The CDR3 runs 15 residues. Per germline, CDR1 MNHNS and CDR2 SASEGT. Losses at the gene ends were 3 bases for V and 5 bases for J; bases not matched to a gene: 5. CDR3 loop: CASSEGLAAGETQYF. Written as DNA, the CDR3 is TGTGCCAGCAGTGAGGGACTAGCGGCAGGGGAGACCCAGTACTTC.

This clone was picked up a small number of times. In the same sample, other DNA sequences code for this CDR3. V gene TRBV6-6 combines with J gene TRBJ1-1; 9 bases align to TRBD1. J gave up 1 base and V 4 bases, and 1 base lay outside the gene matches. CDR3 size: 14 residues. CDR1 and CDR2 (germline): MNHNY, SVGAGI (reference sequence). CDR3: CASSWDRENTEAFF. CDR3 nucleotide sequence: TGTGCCAGCAGTTGGGACAGGGAGAACACTGAAGCTTTCTTT.

This rearrangement joins TRBV11-2 to TRBJ2-1; maybe TRBD2 (6 bases). Germline V lookup: CDR1 SGHAT, CDR2 FQNNGV. The CDR3 runs to 15 residues. V lost 3 bases and J lost 5, with 14 bases in between. The CDR3 here is CASSFRPGRNNEQFF. CDR3 in DNA: TGTGCCAGCAGCTTTAGGCCGGGGAGGAACAATGAGCAGTTCTTC.

J is TRBJ2-3 and V is TRBV7-3; 8 bases match TRBD2. The germline CDR1 and CDR2 sequences are SGHTA and FQGTGA. The trim removed 5 bases at V and 2 bases at J, leaving 3 bases unmatched. The CDR3 covers 14 residues. CDR3 protein: CASSRAGDTDTQYF. In DNA, the CDR3 is TGTGCCAGCAGCCGAGCGGGGGACACAGATACGCAGTATTTT.

V usage is TRBV4-3 and J usage is TRBJ1-1; no clear D gene. This CDR3 spans 15 amino acids. Per the germline V gene, CDR1 is LGHNA and CDR2 is YSLEER. Trimming shortened V by 2 bases and J by 0 bases, and 10 bases separated the two germline ends. CDR3 coding DNA: TGCGCCAGCAGCCAAACAGCCTACATGAACACTGAAGCTTTCTTT. Translation: CASSQTAYMNTEAFF.

This rearrangement joins TRBV6-6 to TRBJ2-7; maybe TRBD2 (6 bases). Germline CDR1 and CDR2: MNHNY and SVGAGI (reference sequence). The CDR3 is made up of 13 amino acids. Trimming took off 7 bases at V and 2 bases at J, with 12 bases between the two ends. CDR3 residues: CASTGTVTYEQYF. For the CDR3, the DNA is TGTGCCAGCACGGGGACTGTGACCTACGAGCAGTACTTC.

The chain links TRBV5-6 to TRBJ2-3; D gene ambiguous. The CDR3 spans 16 residues. V lost 4 bases and J 0 bases, leaving 15 bases between the germline ends. Germline CDR1 is SGHDT and CDR2 is YYEEEE. The CDR3 protein is CASSPAGLRSTDTQYF. DNA for the CDR3: TGTGCCAGCAGCCCCGCCGGGTTGAGAAGCACAGATACGCAGTATTTT.

The genes are TRBV3-1 (or the pseudogene TRBV3-2) and TRBJ2-5; TRBD2 matches at 9 bases. Germline V gene data show CDR1 as LGHDT and CDR2 as YNNKEL (reference sequence). The CDR3 totals 15 residues. The J segment lost 5 bases and the V segment lost 1 base, leaving 5 bases of the junction unmatched. The CDR3 reads CASSQGRGGAETQYF. CDR3 DNA: TGTGCCAGCAGCCAAGGTCGCGGGGGGGCGGAGACCCAGTACTTC.

This chain uses TRBV10-3 with TRBJ1-2, with 9 bases lining up with TRBD1. Germline V gene data show CDR1 as ENHRY and CDR2 as SYGVKD. The junction had 11 bases not matched to a gene; V was cut back by 7 bases and J by 8 bases. This CDR3 is built from 14 residues. The CDR3 loop reads CAITGGTGFVGYTF. The CDR3 DNA reads TGTGCCATCACTGGAGGGACAGGGTTCGTAGGCTACACCTTC.

The chain has TRBV24-1 and TRBJ2-1, with D hard to call. The CDR3 is 12 amino acids. V was trimmed by 4 bases and J by 4 bases, leaving 4 bases between them. Per germline, CDR1 KGHDR and CDR2 SFDVKD. CDR3 amino acids: CATSERYNEQFF. CDR3 nucleotides: TGTGCCACCAGTGAGCGTTACAATGAGCAGTTCTTC.

The chain joins TRBV7-6 to TRBJ2-2; unclear D gene. The germline gives CDR1 SGHVS, CDR2 FNYEAQ. The CDR3 is 15 residues long. The V gene lost 5 bases and the J gene lost 2 bases, with 12 bases spanning the gap. CDR3 residues: CASSVVQTNTGELFF. Written as DNA, the CDR3 is TGTGCCAGCAGCGTTGTCCAGACAAACACCGGGGAGCTGTTTTTT.

Only a few counts were recorded for this clone. The chain is built from TRBV24-1 and TRBJ2-1; D uncertain. V was trimmed by 6 bases and J by 9 bases, leaving 14 bases between them. This CDR3 has 13 residues. In germline, CDR1 is KGHDR, CDR2 SFDVKD. CDR3 in DNA: TGTGCCACCAGTATTACAGAATTCGGTGAGCAGTTCTTC. Its translation: CATSITEFGEQFF.

This clone was detected once. V gene TRBV19 combines with J gene TRBJ1-5, with a possible D match to TRBD1 (6 bases). This CDR3 is built from 13 residues. The germline V gene has CDR1 LNHDA and CDR2 SQIVND (reference sequence). V dropped 10 bases and J dropped 4 bases, with 14 bases sitting between them. CDR3 in amino acids: CATRNRANQPQHF. As DNA, the CDR3 is TGTGCCACCCGTAACAGGGCTAATCAGCCCCAGCATTTT. Looking up the rest from reference TRBV19 and TRBJ1-5 gives the full variable domain: DGGITQSPKYLFRKEGQNVTLSCEQNLNHDAMYWYRQDPGQGLRLIYYSQIVNDFQKGDIAEGYSVSREKKESFPLTVTSAQKNPTAFYLCATRNRANQPQHFGDGTRLSIL.

This chain uses TRBV19 with TRBJ2-5, with a tentative D call TRBD2 (6 bases). V was shortened by 3 bases and J by 6 bases, with 14 bases between the two germline ends. The CDR3 consists of 14 residues. Germline CDR1 reads LNHDA; CDR2 reads SQIVND (reference sequence). The CDR3 region is CASSMMGGAKTQYF. CDR3 in DNA: TGTGCCAGTAGTATGATGGGCGGGGCCAAGACCCAGTACTTC.

The chain uses TRBV20-1 and TRBJ1-4; D ambiguous. The V gene lost 3 bases and the J gene lost 0 bases, with 8 bases spanning the gap. Germline V gene sequence: CDR1 DFQATT, CDR2 SNEGSKA (reference sequence). This CDR3 is 14 amino acids long. As DNA, the CDR3 is TGCAGTGCTAGTGGCGGGACAACTAATGAAAAACTGTTTTTT. Residues: CSASGGTTNEKLFF.

The chain couples TRBV10-1 to TRBJ2-1; 8 bases fit TRBD2. Germline V gene sequence: CDR1 WNHNN, CDR2 SYGVQD (reference sequence). The CDR3 sequence is 17 residues long. The trim removed 0 bases at V and 0 bases at J, leaving 4 bases unmatched. This CDR3 reads CASSESSGTSSYNEQFF. DNA of the CDR3: TGCGCCAGCAGTGAGTCTTCCGGGACTAGCTCCTACAATGAGCAGTTCTTC.

The V call is TRBV4-1, the J call TRBJ2-1; 11 nucleotides match TRBD2. The germline CDR1 and CDR2 sequences are MGHRA and YSYEKL. This CDR3 region has 19 residues. Trimming took 2 bases from V and 5 from J; bases not matched to a gene: 14. The CDR3 here is CASSQREALTSGDNNEQFF. The CDR3 nucleotides are TGCGCCAGCAGCCAACGTGAAGCCCTGACTAGCGGGGATAACAATGAGCAGTTCTTC.

This clone was counted between two and nine times. The J gene is TRBJ1-2, the V gene TRBV4-2; possibly TRBD1 for D (6 bases). Looked up from germline, CDR1 is LGHNA and CDR2 is YNFKEQ. V shed 1 base and J shed 6 bases, with 15 bases lying between them. The length of the CDR3 is 15 residues. Written as DNA, the CDR3 is TGTGCCAGCAGCCAAGTGGCCACAGGGCTCCATGGCTACACCTTC. Protein product: CASSQVATGLHGYTF.

This clone was picked up a small number of times. The sample carries other DNA sequences with the same CDR3. The chain is built from TRBV11-2 and TRBJ2-4, with D unresolved. The germline V and J ends were trimmed by 4 bases and 0 bases, with 7 bases remaining between them. Germline-derived CDR1 and CDR2 are SGHAT and FQNNGV. The CDR3 covers 14 residues. CDR3 loop: CASSSRLAKNIQYF. CDR3 DNA: TGTGCCAGCAGCTCGAGACTAGCCAAAAACATTCAGTACTTC. Filled out from reference TRBV11-2 and TRBJ2-4, the complete variable domain reads EAGVAQSPRYKIIEKRQSVAFWCNPISGHATLYWYQQILGQGPKLLIQFQNNGVVDDSQLPKDRFSAERLKGVDSTLKIQPAKLEDSAVYLCASSSRLAKNIQYFGAGTRLSVL.

The chain combines TRBV7-9 with TRBJ1-4, with D unresolved. Trimming removed 1 base from V and 5 bases from J, with 8 bases in between. The CDR3 has 14 residues. Per the germline V gene, CDR1 is SEHNR and CDR2 is FQNEAQ (reference sequence). The CDR3 is CASSLEQSNEKLFF. In nucleotides, the CDR3 is TGTGCCAGCAGCTTAGAACAGTCGAATGAAAAACTGTTTTTT.

The chain recombines TRBV19 with TRBJ1-5; the match to TRBD1 covers 7 bases. The CDR3 has 13 amino acids. The J segment lost 4 bases and the V segment lost 6 bases, leaving 3 bases of the junction unmatched. Germline V gene data show CDR1 as LNHDA and CDR2 as SQIVND (reference sequence). As DNA, the CDR3 is TGTGCCAGTAGCGCAGGGGGTAATCAGCCCCAGCATTTT. Its translation is CASSAGGNQPQHF.

The V gene is TRBV7-2, the J gene TRBJ1-2; 8 nucleotides align to TRBD1. This CDR3 is 14 amino acids long. With 5 bases clipped from V and 7 bases from J, the junction kept 9 bases outside the gene matches. Germline loops: CDR1 SGHTA, CDR2 FQGNSA. The CDR3 sequence: CASSRRTGWFGYTF. As DNA, the CDR3 is TGTGCCAGCAGCAGACGGACAGGGTGGTTTGGCTACACCTTC.